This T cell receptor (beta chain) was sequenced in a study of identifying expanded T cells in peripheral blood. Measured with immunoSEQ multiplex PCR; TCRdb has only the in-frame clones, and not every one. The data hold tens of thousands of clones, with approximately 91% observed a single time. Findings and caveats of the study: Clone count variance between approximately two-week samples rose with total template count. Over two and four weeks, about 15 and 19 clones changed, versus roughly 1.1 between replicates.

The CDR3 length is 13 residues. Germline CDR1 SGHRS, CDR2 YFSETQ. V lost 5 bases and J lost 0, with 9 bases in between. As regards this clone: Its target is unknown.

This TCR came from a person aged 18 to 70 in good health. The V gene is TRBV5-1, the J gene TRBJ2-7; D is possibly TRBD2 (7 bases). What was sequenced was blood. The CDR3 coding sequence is TGCGCCAGCAGGGGGGGGCCCTCCTACGAGCAGTACTTC. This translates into CASRGGPSYEQYF.